The rows below give T cell receptor beta chains drawn from one sample of a study of blood T cells in healthy people across ages. Using its own MiXCR run on the 5' RACE reads, TCRdb lists one record per CDR3 protein. In the table there are some 780,000 distinct CDR3 sequences, around three fifths of which are singletons. Sequencing was done on a sample of blood. The receptors originated from a man aged 35-49 years in good health. The CDR3 runs from the conserved cysteine through the conserved F or W. The D gene is left open where the match is weak. The size of a clone is reported for some rows only, either as once, few or many, or as a class for expanded clones.

d_call	clone_size	v_call	j_call	cdr3_nt	cdr3_aa
TRBD2	-	TRBV4-3	TRBJ2-5	TGCGCCAGCAGCCAAACCGGGACTAGCGGGAGGATGTACCAAGAGACCCGGTACTTC	CASSQTGTSGRMYQETRYF
-	-	TRBV3-1	TRBJ2-7	TGTGCCAGCAGCCAAGCTCGGGGGTCCGGAGGGGGTATCTACGAGCAGTACTTC	CASSQARGSGGGIYEQYF
-	once	TRBV12-3/TRBV12-4	TRBJ1-1	TGTGCCAGCAGTCCAAAACAGGGTGGAATTAACACTGAAGCTTTCTTT	CASSPKQGGINTEAFF
-	-	TRBV30	TRBJ1-5	TGTGCCTGGAGTGTACGGGGGCACTACAATCAGCCCCAGCATTTT	CAWSVRGHYNQPQHF
TRBD1	few	TRBV12-3/TRBV12-4	TRBJ1-5	TGTGCCAGCGCGACCGGGACAGGGTTGATTGGCAATCAGCCCCAGCATTTT	CASATGTGLIGNQPQHF
-	-	TRBV7-2	TRBJ1-2	TGTGCCAGCAGCTTAGCACAGGAGGAAGGTGGCTACACCTTC	CASSLAQEEGGYTF
TRBD1	once	TRBV7-2	TRBJ1-2	TGTGCCAGCAGCTTAATAGGGGGCTCTGGCTACACCTTC	CASSLIGGSGYTF
-	-	TRBV6-2/TRBV6-3	TRBJ1-4	TGTGCCAGCAGTCGTCCTCTCAGGGGTGCGTCTAATGAAAAACTGTTTTTT	CASSRPLRGASNEKLFF
-	-	TRBV3-1	TRBJ1-2	TGTGCCAGCAGCCGCATCAACTATGGCTACACCTTC	CASSRINYGYTF
TRBD2	-	TRBV7-2	TRBJ2-5	TGTGCCAGCAGGGTATTCACTAGCGGCTCCCAGGGAGAGCAGTACTTC	CASRVFTSGSQGEQYF
TRBD2	-	TRBV13	TRBJ2-5	TGTGCCAGCAGCTTAGGAACTCCCCCACTAGCGGGTAACCAAGAGACCCAGTACTTC	CASSLGTPPLAGNQETQYF
-	-	TRBV5-1	TRBJ2-7	TGCGCCATCATATTAGGGGGTCGCTCCTACGAGCAGTACTTC	CAIILGGRSYEQYF
TRBD2	-	TRBV7-8	TRBJ2-1	TGTGCCAGCAGCTTTGGCGGGGGGGGCTACAATGAGCAGTTCTTC	CASSFGGGGYNEQFF
-	few	TRBV5-5	TRBJ2-5	TGTGCCAGCTCCGGACAGCCCGGTAGGATACAAGAGACCCAGTACTTC	CASSGQPGRIQETQYF
TRBD1	-	TRBV11-2	TRBJ1-2	TGTGCCAGCAGCTTAGATAAGGGGGCTTACTATGGCTACACCTTC	CASSLDKGAYYGYTF
-	-	TRBV11-2	TRBJ1-2	TGTGCCAGCAGCCGCAGTATCTATGGCTACACCTTC	CASSRSIYGYTF
-	-	TRBV5-4	TRBJ1-5	TGTGCCAGCAGCCGAGGCGGGGGTGGGCAGCCCCAGCATTTT	CASSRGGGGQPQHF
TRBD2	-	TRBV7-2	TRBJ2-1	TGTGCCAGCAGCTCAGAGCCGGGACTAGCGTCAAATGAGCAGTTCTTC	CASSSEPGLASNEQFF
TRBD1	-	TRBV6-5	TRBJ2-7	TGTGCCAGCAGTCAGGGACAGGACAGCTCCTACGAGCAGTACTTC	CASSQGQDSSYEQYF
-	-	TRBV10-3	TRBJ1-1	TGTGCCATCAGTGAGCCCCTTGGAGGAGGGGCCAAGAACACTGAAGCTTTCTTT	CAISEPLGGGAKNTEAFF
-	few	TRBV6-4	TRBJ2-3	TGTGCCAGCAGTGACTGGTCAGGGCCCACAGATACGCAGTATTTT	CASSDWSGPTDTQYF
-	-	TRBV7-2	TRBJ1-5	TGTGCCAGCAGCTTAGCAGGGGTGCCCCAGCATTTT	CASSLAGVPQHF
-	-	TRBV5-1	TRBJ2-5	TGCGCCAGCAGACTCAATCTTATTGCGGGCCGAGGCAAAGAGACCCAGTACTTC	CASRLNLIAGRGKETQYF
TRBD1	-	TRBV27	TRBJ2-7	TGTGCCAGCAGTCTGGGGACAGGAGTCGCCTACGAGCAGTACTTC	CASSLGTGVAYEQYF
-	once	TRBV28	TRBJ1-1	TGTGCCAGCGGGGAAGCTTTCTTT	CASGEAFF
-	once	TRBV20-1	TRBJ1-4	TGCAGTGCCCATCGAGCGGAAAAACTGTTTTTT	CSAHRAEKLFF
TRBD1	-	TRBV10-3	TRBJ2-7	TGTGCCATCACCGGGACAGGGGAATCGGTGCAGTACTTC	CAITGTGESVQYF
TRBD1	-	TRBV5-6	TRBJ2-7	TGTGCCAGCAGCTTTGGTGACAGGGCTCTCTACGAGCAGTACTTC	CASSFGDRALYEQYF
-	once	TRBV12-3/TRBV12-4	TRBJ2-3	TGTGCCAGCAGTGCCCGACAGGCGAGACTCAGCACAGATACGCAGTATTTT	CASSARQARLSTDTQYF
-	-	TRBV24-1	TRBJ2-5	TGTGCCACCAGTGGTCAAGTAAAAGAGACCCAGTACTTC	CATSGQVKETQYF
TRBD2	-	TRBV4-3	TRBJ2-7	TGCGCCAGCAGCCAAGATCCAGCGGGGAGCTCCTACAATGAGCAGTACTTC	CASSQDPAGSSYNEQYF
TRBD1	-	TRBV6-5	TRBJ2-2	TGTGCCAGCAGTTACAAAGGACATGGACAGGGGCCTTTGGGCACCGGGGAGCTGTTTTTT	CASSYKGHGQGPLGTGELFF
TRBD2	-	TRBV5-1	TRBJ2-4	TGCGCCAGCAAGAAAGCGGGACTAGCCAAAAACATTCAGTACTTC	CASKKAGLAKNIQYF
TRBD1	-	TRBV6-5	TRBJ1-2	TGTGCCAGCAGTTCATCTCGACAGGGGGCGACTAACTATGGCTACACCTTC	CASSSSRQGATNYGYTF
TRBD2	-	TRBV4-3	TRBJ2-1	TGCGCCAGCAGCCAAGCGGGAGGGGGCAATGAGCAGTTCTTC	CASSQAGGGNEQFF
TRBD1	-	TRBV6-5	TRBJ1-2	TGTGCCAGCAGTCACACAGGGGGCGCTTCTGGCTACACCTTC	CASSHTGGASGYTF